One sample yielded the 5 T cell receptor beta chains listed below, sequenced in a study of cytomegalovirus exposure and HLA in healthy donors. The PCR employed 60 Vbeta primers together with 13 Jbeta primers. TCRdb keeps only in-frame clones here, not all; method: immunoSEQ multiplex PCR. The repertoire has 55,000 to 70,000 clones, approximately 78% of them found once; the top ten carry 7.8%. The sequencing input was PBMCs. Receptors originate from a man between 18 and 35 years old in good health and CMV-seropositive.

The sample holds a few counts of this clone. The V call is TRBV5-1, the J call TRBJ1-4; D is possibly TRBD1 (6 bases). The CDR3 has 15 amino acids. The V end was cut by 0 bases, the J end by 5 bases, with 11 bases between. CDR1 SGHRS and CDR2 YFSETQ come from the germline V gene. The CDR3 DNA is TGCGCCAGCAGCTTGGCCGGACAGCCGAATGAAAAACTGTTTTTT. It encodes CASSLAGQPNEKLFF.

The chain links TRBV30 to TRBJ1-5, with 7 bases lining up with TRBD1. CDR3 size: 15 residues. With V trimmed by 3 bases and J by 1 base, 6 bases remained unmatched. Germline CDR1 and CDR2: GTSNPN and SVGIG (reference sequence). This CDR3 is CAWSAGTASNQPQHF. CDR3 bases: TGTGCCTGGAGCGCCGGGACAGCGAGCAATCAGCCCCAGCATTTT.

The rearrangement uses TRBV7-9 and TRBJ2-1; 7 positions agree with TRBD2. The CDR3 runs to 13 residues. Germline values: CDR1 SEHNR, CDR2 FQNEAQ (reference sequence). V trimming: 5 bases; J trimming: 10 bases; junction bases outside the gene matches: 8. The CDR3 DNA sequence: TGTGCCAGCAGCCTACCGGGGGGTTCGGAGCAGTTCTTC. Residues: CASSLPGGSEQFF.

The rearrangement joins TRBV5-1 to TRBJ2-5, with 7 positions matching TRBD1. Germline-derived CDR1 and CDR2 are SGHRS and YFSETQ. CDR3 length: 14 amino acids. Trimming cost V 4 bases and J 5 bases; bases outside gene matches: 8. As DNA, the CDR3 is TGCGCCAGCAGCACGGACAGGAGAGCGGAGACCCAGTACTTC. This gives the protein CASSTDRRAETQYF.

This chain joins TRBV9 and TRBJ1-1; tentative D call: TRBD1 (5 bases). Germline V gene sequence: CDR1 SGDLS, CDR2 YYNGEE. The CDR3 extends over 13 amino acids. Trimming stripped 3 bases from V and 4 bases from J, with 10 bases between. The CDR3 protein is CASSADSFTEAFF. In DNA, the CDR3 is TGTGCCAGCAGCGCAGACAGTTTCACTGAAGCTTTCTTT.